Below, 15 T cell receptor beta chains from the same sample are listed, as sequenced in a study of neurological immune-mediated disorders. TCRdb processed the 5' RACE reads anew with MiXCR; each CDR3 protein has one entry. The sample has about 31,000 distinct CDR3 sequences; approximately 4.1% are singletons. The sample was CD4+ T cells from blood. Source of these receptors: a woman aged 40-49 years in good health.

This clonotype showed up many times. CDR3 protein: CASSQDESRSPFPPNEQFF. As DNA, the CDR3 is TGCGCCAGCAGCCAAGATGAGTCTAGAAGTCCCTTCCCCCCCAATGAGCAGTTCTTC. V and J are TRBV4-1 and TRBJ2-1; the D is unclear. Per germline, CDR1 MGHRA and CDR2 YSYEKL. The CDR3 length is 19 residues. V was cut by 0 bases and J by 6 bases, with 24 bases left in between.

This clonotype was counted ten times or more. CDR3 loop: CASSETGGSGANVLTF. The CDR3 DNA follows: TGTGCCAGCAGCGAAACAGGGGGCTCTGGGGCCAACGTCCTGACTTTC. The chain links TRBV7-3 to TRBJ2-6; 8 positions agree with TRBD1. V gave up 5 bases and J gave up 0 bases; unmatched junction bases: 3. The CDR3 contains 16 residues. CDR1 and CDR2 from the germline V gene are SGHTA and FQGTGA.

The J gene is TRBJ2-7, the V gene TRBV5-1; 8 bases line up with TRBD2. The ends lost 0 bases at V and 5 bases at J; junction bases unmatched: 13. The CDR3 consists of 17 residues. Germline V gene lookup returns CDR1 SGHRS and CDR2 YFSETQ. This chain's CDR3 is CASSLDPRTSRVDEQYF. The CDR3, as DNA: TGCGCCAGCAGCTTGGACCCGCGGACTAGCAGGGTCGACGAGCAGTACTTC.

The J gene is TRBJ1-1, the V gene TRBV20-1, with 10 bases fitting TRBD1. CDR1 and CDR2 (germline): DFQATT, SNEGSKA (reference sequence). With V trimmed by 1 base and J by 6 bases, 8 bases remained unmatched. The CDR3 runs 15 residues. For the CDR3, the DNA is TGCAGTGCTAGAGCCGCGACAGGGGGCAAGGCTGAAGCTTTCTTT. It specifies CSARAATGGKAEAFF.

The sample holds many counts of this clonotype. Here the CDR3 reads CASRTGTYEQYF. CDR3 DNA sequence: TGTGCCAGCAGGACCGGAACGTACGAGCAGTACTTC. The genes are TRBV6-1 and TRBJ2-7; D is ambiguous. Trimming cost V 6 bases and J 4 bases, with 10 bases left between them. In germline, CDR1 is MNHNS, CDR2 SASEGT. The CDR3 runs to 12 residues.

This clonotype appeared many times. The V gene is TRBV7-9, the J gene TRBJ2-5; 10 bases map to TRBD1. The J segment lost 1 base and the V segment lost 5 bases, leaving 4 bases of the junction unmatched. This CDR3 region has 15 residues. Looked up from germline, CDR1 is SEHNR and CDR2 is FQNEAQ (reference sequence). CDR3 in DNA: TGTGCCAGCAGCCGGGACAGGGGAAGCCAAGAGACCCAGTACTTC. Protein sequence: CASSRDRGSQETQYF.

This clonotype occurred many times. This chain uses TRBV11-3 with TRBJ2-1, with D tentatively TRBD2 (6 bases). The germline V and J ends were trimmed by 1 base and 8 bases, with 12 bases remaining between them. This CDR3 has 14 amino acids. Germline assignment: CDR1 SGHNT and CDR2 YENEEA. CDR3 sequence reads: CASSLGRDLDEQFF. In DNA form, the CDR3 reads TGTGCCAGCAGCTTAGGACGGGACTTGGATGAGCAGTTCTTC.

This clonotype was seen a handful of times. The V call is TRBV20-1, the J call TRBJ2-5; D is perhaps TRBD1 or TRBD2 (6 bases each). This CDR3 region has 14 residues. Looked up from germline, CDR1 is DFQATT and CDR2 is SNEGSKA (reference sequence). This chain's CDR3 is CSARGPLYQETQYF. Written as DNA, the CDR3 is TGCAGCGCCCGGGGGCCGTTGTACCAAGAGACCCAGTACTTC.

CDR3 protein: CSARDSREVYVENEQFF. The CDR3, as DNA: TGCAGTGCTAGAGATTCCCGAGAAGTCTATGTAGAGAATGAGCAGTTCTTC. The chain links TRBV20-1 to TRBJ2-1; D is ambiguous. Per germline, CDR1 DFQATT and CDR2 SNEGSKA (reference sequence). CDR3 length equals 17 residues. V was cut by 0 bases and J by 7 bases, with 22 bases left in between.

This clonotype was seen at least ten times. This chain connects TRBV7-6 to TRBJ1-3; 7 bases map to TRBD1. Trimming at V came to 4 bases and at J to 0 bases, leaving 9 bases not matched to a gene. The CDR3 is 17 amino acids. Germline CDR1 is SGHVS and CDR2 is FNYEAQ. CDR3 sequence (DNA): TGTGCCAGCAGCTCAGAGGCGACAGGGTACTCTGGAAACACCATATATTTT. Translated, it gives CASSSEATGYSGNTIYF.

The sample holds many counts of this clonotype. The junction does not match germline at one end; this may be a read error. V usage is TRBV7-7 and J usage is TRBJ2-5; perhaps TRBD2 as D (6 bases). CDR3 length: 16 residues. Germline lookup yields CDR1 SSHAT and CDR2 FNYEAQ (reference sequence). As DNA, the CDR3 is TGTGCTAGCAGCGAAGGTGCGGGACGGGGCCAAGAGACCCAGTACTTC. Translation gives CASSEGAGRGQETQYF.

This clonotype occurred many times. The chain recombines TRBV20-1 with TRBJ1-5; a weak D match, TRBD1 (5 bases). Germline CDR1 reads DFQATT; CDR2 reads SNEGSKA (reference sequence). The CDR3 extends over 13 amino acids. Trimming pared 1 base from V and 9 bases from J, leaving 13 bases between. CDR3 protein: CSARVVRGGPQHF. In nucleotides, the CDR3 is TGCAGTGCTAGAGTTGTCCGGGGGGGGCCCCAGCATTTT.

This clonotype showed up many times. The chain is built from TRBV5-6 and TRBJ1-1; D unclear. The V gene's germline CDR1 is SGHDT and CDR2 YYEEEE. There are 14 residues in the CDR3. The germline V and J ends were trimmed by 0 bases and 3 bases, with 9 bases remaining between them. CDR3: CASSLGRLDTEAFF. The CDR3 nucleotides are TGTGCCAGCAGCTTGGGGCGTTTGGACACTGAAGCTTTCTTT. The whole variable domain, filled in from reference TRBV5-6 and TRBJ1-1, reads DAGVTQSPTHLIKTRGQQVTLRCSPKSGHDTVSWYQQALGQGPQFIFQYYEEEERQRGNFPDRFSGHQFPNYSSELNVNALLLGDSALYLCASSLGRLDTEAFFGQGTRLTVV.

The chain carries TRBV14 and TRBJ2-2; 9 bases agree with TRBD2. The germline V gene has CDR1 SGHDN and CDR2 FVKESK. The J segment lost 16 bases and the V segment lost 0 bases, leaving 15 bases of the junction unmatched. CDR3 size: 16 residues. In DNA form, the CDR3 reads TGTGCCAGCAGCCAAGATGCGGGAGGGAACACCGGGGAGGCGTTTTTT. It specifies CASSQDAGGNTGEAFF.

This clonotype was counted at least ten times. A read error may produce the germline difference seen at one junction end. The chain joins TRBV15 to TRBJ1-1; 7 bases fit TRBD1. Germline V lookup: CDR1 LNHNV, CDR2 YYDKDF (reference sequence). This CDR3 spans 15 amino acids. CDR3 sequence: CVTSRDGRGPDEAFF. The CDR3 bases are TGTGTCACCAGCAGAGATGGGAGGGGGCCGGATGAAGCTTTCTTT.